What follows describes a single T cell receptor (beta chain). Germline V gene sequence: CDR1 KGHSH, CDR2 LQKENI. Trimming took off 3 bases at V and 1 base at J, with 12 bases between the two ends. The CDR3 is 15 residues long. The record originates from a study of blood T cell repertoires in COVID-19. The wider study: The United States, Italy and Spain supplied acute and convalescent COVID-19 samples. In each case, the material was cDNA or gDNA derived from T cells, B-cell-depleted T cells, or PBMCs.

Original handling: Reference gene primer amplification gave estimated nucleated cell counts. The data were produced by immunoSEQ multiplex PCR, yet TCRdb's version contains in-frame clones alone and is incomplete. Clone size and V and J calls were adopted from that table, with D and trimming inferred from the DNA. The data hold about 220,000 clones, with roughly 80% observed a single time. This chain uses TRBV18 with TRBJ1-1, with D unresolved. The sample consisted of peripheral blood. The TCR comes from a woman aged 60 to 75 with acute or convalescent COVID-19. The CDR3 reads CASSPGLSENTEAFF. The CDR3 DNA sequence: TGTGCCAGCTCACCCGGACTATCGGAGAACACTGAAGCTTTCTTT.